This is a list of T cell receptor beta chains from one sample in a study of blood T cell repertoires in COVID-19. The table came from immunoSEQ multiplex PCR; TCRdb's copy has only in-frame clones and leaves some out. The profile shows over 100,000 clones, approximately 85% of them singletons. Sequencing was done on a sample of peripheral blood. The receptors come from a man between 60 and 70 years old with acute or convalescent COVID-19. The CDR3 runs from the conserved cysteine through the conserved F or W. The D gene is left open where the match is weak. Some rows have no size entry. The others give once, few or many, or a class for an expanded clone.

size: few; D: .; V: TRBV12-5; J: TRBJ2-1; length: 15; DNA: TGTGCTAGTGGTTTGGGGACACTGTCCTACAATGAGCAGTTCTTC; CDR3: CASGLGTLSYNEQFF
size: .; D: TRBD1; V: TRBV11-1; J: TRBJ2-7; length: 15; DNA: TGTGCCAGCAGCTTAGGGGGGACAGTACTCTACGAGCAGTACTTC; CDR3: CASSLGGTVLYEQYF
size: .; D: TRBD1; V: TRBV6-2/TRBV6-3; J: TRBJ1-6; length: 17; DNA: TGTGCCAGCAGCGCCGGGACAGGGGTGGATGGGAATTCACCCCTCCACTTT; CDR3: CASSAGTGVDGNSPLHF
size: .; D: TRBD1; V: TRBV19; J: TRBJ2-2; length: 15; DNA: TGTGCCAGTAGTCCCTGGACAGGGAACACCGGGGAGCTGTTTTTT; CDR3: CASSPWTGNTGELFF
size: .; D: .; V: TRBV10-1; J: TRBJ2-7; length: 13; DNA: TGCGCCAGCAGTGCCTCAGGTTCCTACGAGCAGTACTTC; CDR3: CASSASGSYEQYF
size: few; D: TRBD1; V: TRBV10-3; J: TRBJ1-2; length: 15; DNA: TGTGCCATCAGTGAGCTCCCGGGACAGGGGGCTTCCTACACCTTC; CDR3: CAISELPGQGASYTF
size: .; D: .; V: TRBV27; J: TRBJ2-2; length: 11; DNA: TGTGCCGCCGGAGACACCGGGGAGCTGTTTTTT; CDR3: CAAGDTGELFF
size: .; D: TRBD1; V: TRBV7-3; J: TRBJ1-2; length: 14; DNA: TGTGCCGACAGGGGACCCAAGTCCAACTATGGCTACACCTTC; CDR3: CADRGPKSNYGYTF
size: once; D: TRBD2; V: TRBV6-2/TRBV6-3; J: TRBJ2-1; length: 15; DNA: TGTGCCAGCAGTCCGGGAGGGGGGGGTTACAATGAGCAGTTCTTC; CDR3: CASSPGGGGYNEQFF
size: .; D: .; V: TRBV7-3; J: TRBJ2-5; length: 15; DNA: TGTGCCAGCAGCTCTATCCCGGGGGTCCAAGAGACCCAGTACTTC; CDR3: CASSSIPGVQETQYF
size: few; D: .; V: TRBV11-1; J: TRBJ2-3; length: 15; DNA: TGTGCCAGCAGCTTAGTCTCGCGGAACACAGATACGCAGTATTTT; CDR3: CASSLVSRNTDTQYF
size: .; D: .; V: TRBV18; J: TRBJ2-2; length: 14; DNA: TGTGCCAGCTCACCAGGGCTGAACACCGGGGAGCTGTTTTTT; CDR3: CASSPGLNTGELFF
size: .; D: TRBD2; V: TRBV30; J: TRBJ2-2; length: 14; DNA: TGTGCCTGGGAGGGGACTAGCGGGACCGGGGAGCTGTTTTTT; CDR3: CAWEGTSGTGELFF
size: .; D: .; V: TRBV19; J: TRBJ1-4; length: 19; DNA: TGTGCCAGTAGTATGGTTGCCTCAGCAGGGGCCCGTACTAATGAAAAACTGTTTTTT; CDR3: CASSMVASAGARTNEKLFF
size: .; D: TRBD1; V: TRBV5-1; J: TRBJ1-2; length: 17; DNA: TGCGCCAGCAGCCCGCGAAATCGACAGGGGGGGACCTATGGCTACACCTTC; CDR3: CASSPRNRQGGTYGYTF
size: .; D: .; V: TRBV6-5; J: TRBJ1-1; length: 14; DNA: TGTGCCAGCAGTTACTCTGGCAGGGGAACTGAAGCTTTCTTT; CDR3: CASSYSGRGTEAFF
size: .; D: .; V: TRBV3-1/TRBV3-2; J: TRBJ2-1; length: 11; DNA: TGTGCCAGCAGGAGGTACGATGAGCAGTTCTTC; CDR3: CASRRYDEQFF
size: once; D: .; V: TRBV20-1; J: TRBJ1-5; length: 14; DNA: TGCAGTGCTAGTTCGGGATCGGACAATCAGCCCCAGCATTTT; CDR3: CSASSGSDNQPQHF
size: .; D: TRBD1; V: TRBV5-1; J: TRBJ1-4; length: 14; DNA: TGCGCCAGCAGCCCGGACAGGTTGACTGAAAAACTGTTTTTT; CDR3: CASSPDRLTEKLFF
size: .; D: TRBD2; V: TRBV24-1; J: TRBJ2-3; length: 15; DNA: TGTGCCACCAGTGGGCATAGCGGGGGGGCAGATACGCAGTATTTT; CDR3: CATSGHSGGADTQYF
size: .; D: .; V: TRBV11-2; J: TRBJ2-1; length: 16; DNA: TGTGCCAGCAGCTTGGAATCAGGGGGGTCCTACAATGAGCAGTTCTTC; CDR3: CASSLESGGSYNEQFF
size: .; D: TRBD2; V: TRBV4-2; J: TRBJ2-3; length: 15; DNA: TGTGCCAGCAGCCAAGATCAACGGGAGGAAGATACGCAGTATTTT; CDR3: CASSQDQREEDTQYF
size: few; D: .; V: TRBV27; J: TRBJ1-5; length: 14; DNA: TGTGCCAGCAGTTTGTGGGGGGGAGGTCAGCCCCAGCATTTT; CDR3: CASSLWGGGQPQHF
size: .; D: .; V: TRBV12-3/TRBV12-4; J: TRBJ1-1; length: 12; DNA: TGTGCCAGCAGTTTAGGAGGGCCTGAAGCTTTCTTT; CDR3: CASSLGGPEAFF
size: few; D: TRBD1; V: TRBV12-3/TRBV12-4; J: TRBJ1-1; length: 13; DNA: TGTGCCAGCAGTACCAGGGGGTACACTGAAGCTTTCTTT; CDR3: CASSTRGYTEAFF
size: .; D: .; V: TRBV5-3; J: TRBJ1-4; length: 17; DNA: TGTGCCAGAAGCTTGGCGCGACATTTCGCAACTAATGAAAAACTGTTTTTT; CDR3: CARSLARHFATNEKLFF
size: .; D: TRBD2; V: TRBV18; J: TRBJ2-5; length: 15; DNA: TGTGCCAGCTCAGCCTCTAGCGGGGGCCAAGAGACCCAGTACTTC; CDR3: CASSASSGGQETQYF
size: .; D: TRBD2; V: TRBV5-6; J: TRBJ2-7; length: 17; DNA: TGTGCCAGCAGCGCTCTTACTCGCGGGAGGGCCGGCTACGAGCAGTACTTC; CDR3: CASSALTRGRAGYEQYF
size: .; D: TRBD2; V: TRBV2; J: TRBJ2-7; length: 13; DNA: TGTGCCAGCAGTCTGAGGACTAGCGCCGAGCAGTACTTC; CDR3: CASSLRTSAEQYF
size: .; D: TRBD2; V: TRBV5-5; J: TRBJ2-3; length: 13; DNA: TGTGCCAGCAGCTCAGCGGGAGTGGATACGCAGTATTTT; CDR3: CASSSAGVDTQYF
size: .; D: .; V: TRBV7-8; J: TRBJ1-5; length: 17; DNA: TGTGCCAGCAGCTTAGTGGGGCAGGGAACAAGCAATCAGCCCCAGCATTTT; CDR3: CASSLVGQGTSNQPQHF